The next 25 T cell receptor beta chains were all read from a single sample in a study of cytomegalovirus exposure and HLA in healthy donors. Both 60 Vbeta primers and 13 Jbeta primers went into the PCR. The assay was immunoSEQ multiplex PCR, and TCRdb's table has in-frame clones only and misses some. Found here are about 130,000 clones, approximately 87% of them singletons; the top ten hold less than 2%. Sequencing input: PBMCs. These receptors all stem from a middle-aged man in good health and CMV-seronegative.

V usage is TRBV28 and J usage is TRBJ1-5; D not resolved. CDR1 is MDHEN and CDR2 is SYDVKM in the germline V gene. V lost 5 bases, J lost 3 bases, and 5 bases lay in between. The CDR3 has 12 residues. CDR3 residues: CASSPHNQPQHF. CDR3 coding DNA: TGTGCCAGCAGTCCCCACAATCAGCCCCAGCATTTT.

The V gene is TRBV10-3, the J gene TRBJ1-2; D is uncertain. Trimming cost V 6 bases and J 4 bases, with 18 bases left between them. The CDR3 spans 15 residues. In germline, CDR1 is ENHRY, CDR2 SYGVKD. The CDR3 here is CAIREVYVEGYGYTF. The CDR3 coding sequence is TGTGCCATCAGAGAGGTCTATGTGGAGGGCTATGGCTACACCTTC.

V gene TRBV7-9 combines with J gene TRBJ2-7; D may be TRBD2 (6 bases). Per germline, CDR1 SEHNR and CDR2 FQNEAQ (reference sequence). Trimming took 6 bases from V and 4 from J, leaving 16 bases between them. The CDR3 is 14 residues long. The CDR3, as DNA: TGTGCCAGCAGACCCGGAGGGGAAGATTACGAGCAGTACTTC. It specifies CASRPGGEDYEQYF.

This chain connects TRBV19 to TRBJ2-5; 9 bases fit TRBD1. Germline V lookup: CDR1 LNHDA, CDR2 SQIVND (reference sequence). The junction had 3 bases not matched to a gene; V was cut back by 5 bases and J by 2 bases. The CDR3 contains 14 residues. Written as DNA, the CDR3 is TGTGCCAGTAGTTGGGACAGGGCTCAAGAGACCCAGTACTTC. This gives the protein CASSWDRAQETQYF.

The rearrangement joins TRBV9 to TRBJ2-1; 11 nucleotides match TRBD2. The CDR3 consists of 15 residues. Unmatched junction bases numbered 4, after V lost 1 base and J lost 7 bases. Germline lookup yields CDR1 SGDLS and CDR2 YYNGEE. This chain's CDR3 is CASSVLAGGRNEQFF. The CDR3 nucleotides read TGTGCCAGCAGCGTATTAGCGGGAGGGCGGAATGAGCAGTTCTTC.

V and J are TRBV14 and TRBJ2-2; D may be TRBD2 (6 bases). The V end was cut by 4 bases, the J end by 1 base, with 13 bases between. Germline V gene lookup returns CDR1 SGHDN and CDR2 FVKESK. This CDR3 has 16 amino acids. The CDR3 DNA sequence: TGTGCCAGCAGCCCGTGGGGACTCATGAACACCGGGGAGCTGTTTTTT. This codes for CASSPWGLMNTGELFF. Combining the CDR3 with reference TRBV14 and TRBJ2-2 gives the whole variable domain EAGVTQFPSHSVIEKGQTVTLRCDPISGHDNLYWYRRVMGKEIKFLLHFVKESKQDESGMPNNRFLAERTGGTYSTLKVQPAELEDSGVYFCASSPWGLMNTGELFFGEGSRLTVL.

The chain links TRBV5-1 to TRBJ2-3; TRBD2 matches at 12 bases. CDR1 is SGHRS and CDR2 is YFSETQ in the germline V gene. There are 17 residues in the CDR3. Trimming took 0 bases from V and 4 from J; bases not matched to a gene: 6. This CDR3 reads CASSLGPSGGAADTQYF. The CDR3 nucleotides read TGCGCCAGCAGCTTGGGCCCTAGCGGGGGGGCCGCAGATACGCAGTATTTT.

The chain's CDR3 is CASSQDLYPGSDSYEQYF. The CDR3 DNA reads TGCGCCAGCAGCCAAGATCTTTACCCGGGGTCAGACTCCTACGAGCAGTACTTC. The chain couples TRBV4-3 to TRBJ2-7; a possible D gene is TRBD2 (5 bases). CDR1 and CDR2 (germline): LGHNA, YSLEER. The CDR3 sequence is 18 residues long. Trimming took off 0 bases at V and 0 bases at J, with 18 bases between the two ends.

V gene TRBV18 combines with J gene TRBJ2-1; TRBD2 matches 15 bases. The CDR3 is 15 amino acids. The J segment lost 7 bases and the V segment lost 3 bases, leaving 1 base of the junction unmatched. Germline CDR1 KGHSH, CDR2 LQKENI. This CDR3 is CASSPGLAGGNEQFF. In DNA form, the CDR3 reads TGTGCCAGCTCACCGGGACTAGCGGGAGGAAATGAGCAGTTCTTC.

The CDR3 is CASSLGGTSGRKTQYF. CDR3 coding DNA: TGTGCCAGCAGCTTGGGGGGGACTAGCGGGAGAAAGACCCAGTACTTC. This sequence joins TRBV11-1 and TRBJ2-5; 14 bases are shared with TRBD2. The J segment lost 6 bases and the V segment lost 3 bases, leaving 6 bases of the junction unmatched. The germline V gene has CDR1 SGHAT and CDR2 FQDESV (reference sequence). CDR3 length equals 16 residues.

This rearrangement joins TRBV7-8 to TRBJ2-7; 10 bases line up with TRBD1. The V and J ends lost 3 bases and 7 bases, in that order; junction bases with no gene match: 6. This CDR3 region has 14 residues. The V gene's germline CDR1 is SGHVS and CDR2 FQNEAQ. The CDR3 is CASSLTGGTEEQYF. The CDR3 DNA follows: TGTGCCAGCAGCTTGACAGGGGGCACGGAAGAGCAGTACTTC.

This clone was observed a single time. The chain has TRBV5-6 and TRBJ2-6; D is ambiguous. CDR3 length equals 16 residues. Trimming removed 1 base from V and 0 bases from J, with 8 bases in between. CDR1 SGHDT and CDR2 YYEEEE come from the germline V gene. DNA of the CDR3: TGTGCCAGCAGCTTGTTTACAAGCTCTGGGGCCAACGTCCTGACTTTC. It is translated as CASSLFTSSGANVLTF.

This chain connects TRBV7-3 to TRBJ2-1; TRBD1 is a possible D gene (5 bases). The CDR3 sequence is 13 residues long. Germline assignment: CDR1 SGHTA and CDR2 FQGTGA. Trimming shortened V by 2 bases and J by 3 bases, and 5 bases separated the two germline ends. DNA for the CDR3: TGTGCCAGCAGCTTAGGACACTACAATGAGCAGTTCTTC. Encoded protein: CASSLGHYNEQFF.

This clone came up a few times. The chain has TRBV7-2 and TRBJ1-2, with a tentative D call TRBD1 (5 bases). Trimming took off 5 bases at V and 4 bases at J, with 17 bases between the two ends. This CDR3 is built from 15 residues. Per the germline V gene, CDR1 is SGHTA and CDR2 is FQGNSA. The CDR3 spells CASSAVGGFSYGYTF. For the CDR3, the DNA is TGTGCCAGCAGCGCGGTGGGGGGGTTCAGCTATGGCTACACCTTC.

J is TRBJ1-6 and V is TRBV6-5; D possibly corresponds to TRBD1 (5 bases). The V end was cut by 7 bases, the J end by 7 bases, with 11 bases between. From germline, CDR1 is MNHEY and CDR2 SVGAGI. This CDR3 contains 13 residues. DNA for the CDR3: TGTGCCAGCAACGGGGGGGACAATTCACCCCTCCACTTT. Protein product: CASNGGDNSPLHF.

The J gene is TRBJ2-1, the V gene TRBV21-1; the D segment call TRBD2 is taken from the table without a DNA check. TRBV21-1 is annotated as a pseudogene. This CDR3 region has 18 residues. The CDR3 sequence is CASSKEGSQRGLVDEQFF. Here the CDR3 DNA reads TGTGCCAGCAGCAAAGAGGGTTCGCAGCGGGGGTTGGTCGATGAGCAGTTCTTC.

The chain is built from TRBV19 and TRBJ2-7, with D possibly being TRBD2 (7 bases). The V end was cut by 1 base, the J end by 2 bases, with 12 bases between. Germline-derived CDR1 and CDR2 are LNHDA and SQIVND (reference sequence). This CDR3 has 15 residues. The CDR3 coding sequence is TGTGCCAGTAGTATAGTTGCGGGGGCAACCTACGAGCAGTACTTC. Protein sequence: CASSIVAGATYEQYF.

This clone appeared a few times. CDR3 region: CASSVGDERDLYGYTF. The CDR3 DNA is TGTGCCAGCAGCGTAGGTGACGAGCGGGACCTCTATGGCTACACCTTC. The genes are TRBV9 and TRBJ1-2, with a weak D call TRBD1 (5 bases). Germline loops: CDR1 SGDLS, CDR2 YYNGEE. V was pared by 0 bases and J by 4 bases, with 16 bases between. This CDR3 has 16 residues.

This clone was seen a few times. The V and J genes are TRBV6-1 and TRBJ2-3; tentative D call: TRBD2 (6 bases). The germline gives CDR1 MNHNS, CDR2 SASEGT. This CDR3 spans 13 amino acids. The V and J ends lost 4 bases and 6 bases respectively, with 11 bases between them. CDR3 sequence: CASSVTGGDTQYF. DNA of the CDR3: TGTGCCAGCAGTGTTACTGGAGGGGATACGCAGTATTTT.

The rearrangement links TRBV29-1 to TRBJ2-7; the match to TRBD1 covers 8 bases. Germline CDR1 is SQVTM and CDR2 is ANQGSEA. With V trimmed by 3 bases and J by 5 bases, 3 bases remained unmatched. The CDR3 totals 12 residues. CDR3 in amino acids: CSVEDREDEQYF. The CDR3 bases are TGCAGCGTTGAGGACAGGGAGGACGAGCAGTACTTC.

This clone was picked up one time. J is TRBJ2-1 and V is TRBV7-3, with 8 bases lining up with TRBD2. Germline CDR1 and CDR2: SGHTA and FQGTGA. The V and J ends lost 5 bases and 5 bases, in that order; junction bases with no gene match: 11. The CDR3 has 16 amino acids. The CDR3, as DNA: TGTGCCAGCAGCCGTATACCTAGCGGGCCAGACAATGAGCAGTTCTTC. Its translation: CASSRIPSGPDNEQFF.

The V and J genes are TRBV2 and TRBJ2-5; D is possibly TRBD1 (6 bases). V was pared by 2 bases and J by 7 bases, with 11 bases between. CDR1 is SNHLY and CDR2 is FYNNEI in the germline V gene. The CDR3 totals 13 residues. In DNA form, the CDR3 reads TGTGCCAGCAGTGAAAGGTCCAGGGGGACCCAGTACTTC. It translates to CASSERSRGTQYF.

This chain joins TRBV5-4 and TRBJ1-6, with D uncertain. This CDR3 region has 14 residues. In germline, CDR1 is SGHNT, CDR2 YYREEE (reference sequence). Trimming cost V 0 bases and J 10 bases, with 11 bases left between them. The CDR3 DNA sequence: TGTGCCAGCAGCTTGGAGGTGGGCAGCTCACCCCTCCACTTT. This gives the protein CASSLEVGSSPLHF.

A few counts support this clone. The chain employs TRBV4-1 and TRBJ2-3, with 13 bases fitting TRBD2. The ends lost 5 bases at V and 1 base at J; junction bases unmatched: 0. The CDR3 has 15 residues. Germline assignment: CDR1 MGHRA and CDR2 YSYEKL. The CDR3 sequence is CASSGLAGGTDTQYF. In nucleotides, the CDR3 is TGCGCCAGCAGCGGACTAGCGGGAGGCACAGATACGCAGTATTTT.

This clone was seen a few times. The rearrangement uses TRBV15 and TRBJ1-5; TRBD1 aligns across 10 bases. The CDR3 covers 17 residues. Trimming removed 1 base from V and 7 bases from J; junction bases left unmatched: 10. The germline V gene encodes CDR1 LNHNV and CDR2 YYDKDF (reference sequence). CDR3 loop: CATSRVGTGTGVQPQHF. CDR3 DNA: TGTGCCACCAGCAGAGTAGGGACCGGGACAGGGGTACAGCCCCAGCATTTT.